Sequencing of this T cell receptor beta chain was carried out in a study of cytomegalovirus exposure and HLA in healthy donors (dated by TCRdb to about 2017). At the level of the whole study: In an earlier analysis of some 610 of the donors, 276 Gb of sequence data and some 120 million unique TCR beta sequences from approximately 180 million T cells were reported. To predict cytomegalovirus infection status, the study brought together high-throughput TCR immunosequencing, statistical association of individual TCRs with disease status, and machine learning. A later genetic analysis took genome-wide SNP genotypes for about 55% of the roughly 700 donors and used that subset as a discovery cohort. HLA typing covered class I and class II loci at four-digit resolution. A later analysis re-analyzed previously published TCR beta repertoires from about 600 donors and added high-resolution HLA genotyping to study TCR occurrence patterns. Using immunosequencing, the study profiled T cell repertoires from about 650 subjects and related those repertoires to cytomegalovirus serostatus. In the later analysis, no new phenotypic data were used to find candidate immune exposures; instead, reliance was placed on TCR beta sequences and their occurrence across donors. An early release covering 550 to 650 HLA-typed donors comprised about 300 gigabases of sequencing data and approximately 80 million unique TCR sequences. Along with the approximately 700-subject first cohort, a separate validation cohort of around 120 different subjects was used. All discovery cohort repertoires had been generated using a single sequencing platform. The aim of the study was to test whether cataloging public T cell receptors could identify signatures of past pathogen exposure. The number of typed donors differed by locus: about 620-630 for A, B, C, DRB1 and DQB1; approximately 540 for DQA1; around 580 for DPA1; and 400 to 480 for DPB1. Donor age, sex, ethnicity and CMV serostatus were compiled together with the repertoire data. Among roughly 370 genotyped donors of the cohort, an average of approximately 250,000 unique TCR beta nucleotide sequences were sequenced per donor, around 20% of them non-productive. Because of strong linkage in the cohort, a few DR-DQ haplotypes were treated as single units for association and clustering. An earlier analysis of some 600 of the donors applied high-throughput TCR beta sequencing to assess whether each TCR beta V gene segment acted as functional or pseudogenic. Of the approximately 400 genotyped donors, 65% to 90% were placed in the genetic ancestry cluster associated with self-reported Caucasian donors.

Taken from cysteine to phenylalanine, the CDR3 has 12 residues. Only the CDR3 DNA stays, 36 bases, in frame from base 1. Clipping removes 7 bases from V and 8 bases from J, with 7 as the unmatched junction base count. CDR1 and CDR2, looked up from the germline V gene, are SQVTM and ANQGSEA. Broader findings and caveats from the paper: In vitro tests confirmed that a few of the cytomegalovirus-associated TCR beta chains recognize cytomegalovirus antigens. Compared with equally common non-associated chains, HLA-associated TCR beta chains in a later analysis were more clonally expanded and had lower generation probabilities. A cluster of highly shared sequence variants was judged likely to be a technical artifact of the sequencing pipeline. According to a later genetic analysis, donors in an Asian-associated ancestry cluster had fewer N-insertions in productive TCRs than the roughly 660-donor mean. Correlated functional status among segregating V segments might reflect linkage disequilibrium, but an unknown experimental factor could not be ruled out. In a later analysis, over 15,000 TCR beta sequences were associated with specific HLA alleles at a false discovery rate of 0.05. In both the original and validation cohorts, the classifier was reported to diagnose cytomegalovirus status with high specificity and sensitivity. A later analysis found that TCR association rates varied across HLA loci, with DRB1 alleles showing the most associated TCRs and HLA-C alleles the fewest. A total of 150 to 200 TCR beta chains were listed by the study as associated with cytomegalovirus. Some 15 rarely observed V segments, including chromosome 9 orphons, were excluded from the earlier analysis of about 600 of the donors because counts were too low. The 87-base-pair reads could not distinguish some IMGT-functional V segments, including TRBV6-2 and TRBV6-3, so those segments were excluded. According to a later analysis, parvovirus B19, influenza, CMV and Epstein-Barr virus appeared linked to several top co-occurrence clusters. A further reported finding was that TCR beta sequences accurately predicted the HLA-A and HLA-B alleles for most subjects in the first cohort. The authors suggested that the approach could potentially be generalized to other disease states and immunological phenotypes. A later analysis found that most CMV-associated TCR beta chains appeared HLA-restricted, with HLA associations seemingly driven largely by CMV exposure. A later genetic analysis associated a missense DCLRE1C variant with V-gene and J-gene trimming of TCR beta chains, and an independent cohort replicated the association. The only immune exposure information available for the cohort was CMV serostatus. Across donors, most TCR sequences were observed very rarely, whereas some public TCRs were present in many individuals. Roughly uniform sequencing depth across donors was assumed in presence/absence analyses, although this assumption may not hold. Assigning TCR associations to individual alleles was difficult when HLA alleles, especially DR and DQ, strongly co-occurred. Because HLA typing was unavailable for some donors at each locus, only the typed subset was used in association tests. In this cohort, only TCR beta chains were sequenced, and detectable features were limited by the absence of alpha or paired-chain data. Broadly in line with IMGT annotations, most TCR beta V segments showed up in productive rearrangements about 87% or about 30% of the time in an earlier analysis of 587 of the donors.

In regard to this clone: It lacks a known antigen. Per-nucleotide qualities are absent, and no much larger clonotype sits a single base away.

In total, more than 500 healthy bone marrow donors made up the cohort. At the time of sampling, all cohort members were nominally healthy, though unrecorded immune exposures were likely present. The donor tested CMV seropositive, placing the donor among the 289 seropositive members of the cohort. Every donor gave a peripheral blood sample, and the peripheral blood mononuclear cells from that sample were used for TCR beta sequencing. The Qiagen DNeasy Blood Extraction Kit was used to extract genomic DNA from the blood cell samples. The library was prepared using the immunoSEQ multiplex PCR assay. The multiplex PCR relied on a mix of 60 forward primers for TCR Vbeta segments and 13 reverse primers for TCR Jbeta segments. A multiplex PCR assay on genomic DNA amplified the CDR3 region of rearranged TCR beta genes. On the Illumina HiSeq System, the amplified TCR beta libraries were sequenced as 87-base-pair reads. On the study's bioinformatics: Across the 500 to 700 repertoires, a later analysis counted roughly 84 million unique TCR beta chains, 9.5 million to 12 million of which were shared by at least two donors. Raw reads were error-corrected and collapsed into unique sequences with a nearest-neighbor algorithm that merged closely related sequences to remove PCR and sequencing errors. Alignment of CDR3 sequences to IMGT reference sequences was used to assign V, D and J gene segments. For a sequence to be retained, at least a six-nucleotide match to both a V gene segment and a J gene segment was required. A rearrangement was called productive if the CDR3 had no stop codons and remained in frame with V and J, and every other rearrangement was called non-productive. Following IMGT convention, CDR3 was defined as the stretch from the second conserved V-encoded cysteine to the conserved J-encoded phenylalanine. Sequences without an unambiguous match to a single V gene segment were excluded from the earlier analysis of 450 to 650 of the donors. In an earlier analysis of more than 500 of the donors, a V segment was called functional when productive rearrangements were above 56.7%, and segregating when the standard deviation between donors exceeded 5%. A statistical classification framework was developed to diagnose cytomegalovirus status using the catalog of TCR beta chain sequences. In a later analysis, V and J genes were assigned by comparing TCR nucleotide sequences against IMGT/GENE-DB human TR gene sequences. The TCRdist pipeline was used in a later analysis to assign CDR3 sequences and most-parsimonious VDJ recombination scenarios. A later analysis defined each TCR beta chain by its CDR3 amino acid sequence plus V-gene family, and excluded reads lacking a unique V-gene family. A later analysis removed roughly 590 highly shared, low-generation-probability nucleotide sequences to deal with suspected cross-contamination and a sequencing artifact. In a later analysis, a clonal expansion index for each public chain was calculated from normalized within-repertoire ranks of inferred template counts. A later analysis computed generation probabilities with a VDJ recombination model fitted to out-of-frame rearrangements, and checked the results against IGoR. A later analysis scored TCR-TCR, TCR-HLA and TCR-CMV co-occurrence with hypergeometric tests, applying a repertoire-size bias correction to TCR pairs. In a later analysis, false discovery rates were estimated by permuting HLA or CMV assignments 20 times. In a later analysis, co-occurring TCRs were grouped using DBSCAN, and TCRdist sequence similarity was added for clustering within HLA-allele-positive subsets. Repertoires with fewer than 30,000 or more than 120,000 public chains were left out of co-occurrence clustering, as were about five repertoires with anomalous nucleotide sharing. TCRdb took this table from immuneACCESS and kept in-frame rearrangements with V and J called. Such tables lack part of the clones; where checked against another copy, unresolved V genes explain under half of the gap, and the rest is unexplained. D and trimming were read from the DNA, whereas the V and J calls and clone size are those reported in that table. The sample table holds 120,000 or so clones, of which roughly 83% were seen once. Together, the top ten hold approximately 20% of the sample.

This receptor was obtained from a young man in good health and CMV-seropositive. The sequenced sample was PBMCs. The sequence links TRBV29-1 to TRBJ1-2; the junction holds 10 bases that match TRBD1. The DNA reads TGCAGCGGGACAGGGGGAAGAGGCGGCTACACCTTC. It is translated as CSGTGGRGGYTF.